Listed here are 8 T cell receptor beta chains from one sample, sequenced in a study of CD8 T cells in Susac syndrome. Reverse transcription of roughly 0.5 to 1 ug RNA was carried out with random hexamers. MiXCR was run by TCRdb on the immunoSEQ multiplex PCR reads, yielding one entry per CDR3 protein. The table records around 140,000 distinct CDR3 sequences, 85% to 95% of them present only once. Material for sequencing was CD4+ T cells from PBMCs. All receptors come from a human donor with Susac syndrome.

This rearrangement joins TRBV25-1 to TRBJ2-4; D might be TRBD1 (6 bases). V dropped 4 bases and J dropped 0 bases, with 13 bases sitting between them. The CDR3 spans 16 residues. The germline V gene encodes CDR1 MGHDK and CDR2 SYGVNS. For the CDR3, the DNA is TGTGCCAGCAGTGGGCGGACAGCCGTAGCCAAAAACATTCAGTACTTC. Protein sequence: CASSGRTAVAKNIQYF.

This sequence joins TRBV4-1 and TRBJ2-2; 10 nucleotides agree with TRBD1. Germline assignment: CDR1 MGHRA and CDR2 YSYEKL. This CDR3 is 16 amino acids long. With V trimmed by 1 base and J by 7 bases, 6 bases remained unmatched. The CDR3 loop is CASSQVATGGGGELFF. The CDR3, as DNA: TGCGCCAGCAGCCAAGTAGCGACAGGGGGCGGCGGGGAGCTGTTTTTT.

This sequence joins TRBV20-1 and TRBJ2-7, with a possible D match to TRBD1 (5 bases). Trimming cost V 0 bases and J 3 bases, with 12 bases left between them. CDR1 is DFQATT, CDR2 SNEGSKA, per germline (reference sequence). CDR3 length equals 14 residues. CDR3 coding DNA: TGCAGTGCTAGAGATATAGGACACCTCTACGAGCAGTACTTC. This sequence encodes CSARDIGHLYEQYF.

The chain employs TRBV30 and TRBJ2-1, with D possibly TRBD2 on 5 matching bases. This CDR3 is 15 amino acids long. Germline V gene sequence: CDR1 GTSNPN, CDR2 SVGIG (reference sequence). The V and J ends lost 0 bases and 0 bases respectively, with 9 bases between them. The CDR3 nucleotides are TGTGCCTGGAGTGTTCAAAGCGGCTCCTACAATGAGCAGTTCTTC. Its protein is CAWSVQSGSYNEQFF.

The chain recombines TRBV19 with TRBJ2-6; D unresolved. V dropped 7 bases and J dropped 0 bases, with 13 bases sitting between them. The CDR3 totals 16 residues. Looked up from germline, CDR1 is LNHDA and CDR2 is SQIVND (reference sequence). The CDR3 sequence: CASTPGSTSGANVLTF. DNA of the CDR3: TGTGCCAGTACCCCCGGGTCCACCTCTGGGGCCAACGTCCTGACTTTC. Combining the CDR3 with reference TRBV19 and TRBJ2-6 gives the whole variable domain DGGITQSPKYLFRKEGQNVTLSCEQNLNHDAMYWYRQDPGQGLRLIYYSQIVNDFQKGDIAEGYSVSREKKESFPLTVTSAQKNPTAFYLCASTPGSTSGANVLTFGAGSRLTVL.

The CDR3 sequence is CASSVHGETQYF. The CDR3 coding sequence is TGTGCCAGCAGCGTGCACGGGGAGACCCAGTACTTC. V and J are TRBV7-9 and TRBJ2-5; D is undetermined. The germline gives CDR1 SEHNR, CDR2 FQNEAQ (reference sequence). The CDR3 totals 12 residues. Trimming took 5 bases from V and 5 from J, leaving 9 bases between them. The entire variable domain, with the rest obtained from reference TRBV7-9 and TRBJ2-5, is as follows: DTGVSQNPRHKITKRGQNVTFRCDPISEHNRLYWYRQTLGQGPEFLTYFQNEAQLEKSRLLSDRFSAERPKGSFSTLEIQRTEQGDSAMYLCASSVHGETQYFGPGTRLLVL.

This chain connects TRBV9 to TRBJ2-1, with TRBD2 matching over 7 bases. The germline V gene has CDR1 SGDLS and CDR2 YYNGEE. The CDR3 is made up of 16 amino acids. The V segment lost 0 bases and the J segment 0 bases; nucleotides outside the gene matches: 3. The chain's CDR3 is CASSVGGGGSYNEQFF. The CDR3 region has the DNA TGTGCCAGCAGCGTAGGCGGCGGGGGCTCCTACAATGAGCAGTTCTTC.

This clonotype was counted only a few times. The J gene is TRBJ2-1, the V gene TRBV5-1, with 8 bases identical to TRBD1. This CDR3 spans 16 amino acids. Trimming cost V 4 bases and J 2 bases; bases outside gene matches: 8. The V gene's germline CDR1 is SGHRS and CDR2 YFSETQ. For the CDR3, the DNA is TGCGCCAGCAGCGACTTACGGACAGGGACCTACAATGAGCAGTTCTTC. This codes for CASSDLRTGTYNEQFF.